This T cell receptor beta chain is drawn from a study of cytomegalovirus exposure and HLA in healthy donors. Findings of the study overall: Despite most TCR sequences being rare, some public TCRs occurred in many donors. Several of the most significant clusters appeared linked to common viral pathogens, based on a later analysis.

In the PCR, 60 Vbeta and 13 Jbeta primers were used. Profiled with immunoSEQ multiplex PCR; TCRdb holds only in-frame clones, not every one. The table includes 150,000 to 200,000 clones, about 80% detected once. Germline loops: CDR1 SNHLY, CDR2 FYNNEI. Trimming took 4 bases from V and 5 from J, leaving 6 bases between them. This CDR3 spans 12 amino acids. This clone was detected only a few times. Its antigen is not identified. The chain recombines TRBV2 with TRBJ2-4, with a weak D call TRBD1 (5 bases). The sample was PBMCs. The sequence derives from a woman between 45 and 65 years old in good health and CMV-seronegative. The CDR3 is CASSGGQNIQYF. The CDR3 coding sequence is TGTGCCAGCAGTGGGGGCCAAAACATTCAGTACTTC.